One and the same sample provided the 25 T cell receptor beta chains below, sequenced in a study of T-cell memory formation after mild COVID-19. MiXCR was run by TCRdb on the 5' RACE reads, yielding one entry per CDR3 protein. Of tens of thousands of distinct CDR3 sequences listed, over 9% were seen once; the top ten hold about 25%. Sequenced: PBMCs or a T cell subset sorted from them (not recorded which). All receptors derive from a man between 18 and 29 years old who had mild COVID-19 (a few samples of this study predate the infection). Cell type and time point are not known.

V usage is TRBV19 and J usage is TRBJ1-5, with TRBD1 matching over 9 bases. The germline CDR1 and CDR2 sequences are LNHDA and SQIVND (reference sequence). V lost 0 bases, J lost 7 bases, and 4 bases stayed unmatched. CDR3 length: 15 residues. The CDR3 loop reads CASSIESGQGQPQHF. The CDR3 DNA follows: TGTGCCAGTAGTATAGAATCGGGACAGGGCCAGCCCCAGCATTTT.

This clonotype was detected ten times or more. This chain links TRBV11-2 with TRBJ2-7, with 8 positions matching TRBD1. The CDR3 totals 13 residues. CDR1 is SGHAT, CDR2 FQNNGV, per germline. V lost 5 bases, J lost 6 bases, and 6 bases stayed unmatched. CDR3 loop: CASSTTGVGEQYV. CDR3 sequence (DNA): TGTGCCAGCAGCACGACAGGGGTAGGCGAGCAGTACGTC.

The sample holds a few counts of this clonotype. The chain uses TRBV7-3 and TRBJ2-2; 7 bases fit TRBD2. V lost 4 bases and J lost 4; bases outside the gene matches: 6. This CDR3 region has 15 residues. Germline CDR1 reads SGHTA; CDR2 reads FQGTGA. CDR3 amino acids: CASSSSSGGTGELFF. In nucleotides, the CDR3 is TGTGCCAGCAGCTCATCGTCGGGGGGCACCGGGGAGCTGTTTTTT.

The chain couples TRBV7-3 to TRBJ2-3; TRBD1 matches at 10 bases. In germline, CDR1 is SGHTA, CDR2 FQGTGA. The CDR3 covers 16 residues. Unmatched junction bases numbered 11, after V lost 4 bases and J lost 7 bases. The DNA for the CDR3 is TGTGCCAGCAGCTCCCCGGGAGGGACAGGGGTTAATACGCAGTATTTT. Encoded protein: CASSSPGGTGVNTQYF.

This chain links TRBV5-1 with TRBJ2-6; tentative D call: TRBD1 (6 bases). The germline V gene encodes CDR1 SGHRS and CDR2 YFSETQ. With 7 bases removed from V and 4 bases from J, the gap between germline ends came to 12 bases. CDR3 length equals 14 residues. For the CDR3, the DNA is TGCGCCAGCCGACAGGCCGGCGGGGCCAACGTCCTGACTTTC. Amino acid sequence: CASRQAGGANVLTF.

The sample holds a few counts of this clonotype. This chain links TRBV28 with TRBJ2-2; D not certain. Germline V lookup: CDR1 MDHEN, CDR2 SYDVKM. This CDR3 region has 11 residues. Trimming left V 3 bases short and J 10 bases short, with 6 bases between. The CDR3 sequence is CASSFYEELFF. CDR3 coding DNA: TGTGCCAGCAGTTTTTATGAGGAGCTGTTTTTT. Full variable domain (outside the CDR3, taken from reference TRBV28 and TRBJ2-2): DVKVTQSSRYLVKRTGEKVFLECVQDMDHENMFWYRQDPGLGLRLIYFSYDVKMKEKGDIPEGYSVSREKKERFSLILESASTNQTSMYLCASSFYEELFFGEGSRLTVL.

V usage is TRBV10-3 and J usage is TRBJ2-1; 7 bases line up with TRBD2. The CDR3 totals 15 residues. V gave up 3 bases and J gave up 4 bases; unmatched junction bases: 6. The germline gives CDR1 ENHRY, CDR2 SYGVKD. CDR3 sequence: CAISDRNGGYNEQFF. The CDR3, as DNA: TGTGCCATCAGTGATAGGAACGGGGGGTACAATGAGCAGTTCTTC.

This chain joins TRBV18 and TRBJ1-6; unclear D gene. CDR3 length: 14 amino acids. V gave up 5 bases and J gave up 4 bases, with 9 bases separating them. Germline CDR1 is KGHSH and CDR2 is LQKENI. CDR3 protein: CASSWEMYNSPLHF. CDR3 DNA sequence: TGTGCCAGCTCATGGGAGATGTATAATTCACCCCTCCACTTT. Full variable domain (outside the CDR3, taken from reference TRBV18 and TRBJ1-6): NAGVMQNPRHLVRRRGQEARLRCSPMKGHSHVYWYRQLPEEGLKFMVYLQKENIIDESGMPKERFSAEFPKEGPSILRIQQVVRGDSAAYFCASSWEMYNSPLHFGNGTRLTVT.

V is TRBV6-5 and J is TRBJ2-2; tentative D call: TRBD1 (6 bases). The CDR3 has 14 amino acids. From germline, CDR1 is MNHEY and CDR2 SVGAGI. V was cut by 4 bases and J by 2 bases, with 8 bases left in between. CDR3 loop: CASSLGGNTGELFF. Here the CDR3 DNA reads TGTGCCAGCAGTTTAGGGGGAAACACCGGGGAGCTGTTTTTT.

This clonotype was detected ten times or more. This chain links TRBV4-1 with TRBJ2-5, with a weak D call TRBD1 (6 bases). Germline V CDR1 and CDR2: MGHRA, YSYEKL. This CDR3 contains 14 residues. Trimming took off 4 bases at V and 3 bases at J, with 12 bases between the two ends. CDR3 sequence (DNA): TGCGCCAGCAGCCCCTTGCCAGGGGAAGAGACCCAGTACTTC. It specifies CASSPLPGEETQYF.

This clonotype was seen a handful of times. The chain carries TRBV10-1 and TRBJ2-3; 9 bases match TRBD2. CDR1 is WNHNN, CDR2 SYGVQD, per germline (reference sequence). This CDR3 has 16 residues. Losses at the gene ends were 4 bases for V and 4 bases for J; bases not matched to a gene: 9. The CDR3 here is CASSGRGTSTADTQYF. The CDR3 bases are TGCGCCAGCAGTGGACGGGGGACTAGCACCGCAGATACGCAGTATTTT.

In its sample, this clonotype was seen a few times. This chain connects TRBV5-4 to TRBJ1-1; TRBD1 matches 10 bases. Trimming took 1 base from V and 5 from J; bases not matched to a gene: 5. From germline, CDR1 is SGHNT and CDR2 YYREEE (reference sequence). This CDR3 region has 15 residues. The CDR3 reads CASSLPDRGRTEAFF. CDR3 sequence (DNA): TGTGCCAGCAGCTTGCCAGACAGGGGGCGAACTGAAGCTTTCTTT.

This clonotype was counted many times. V gene TRBV29-1 combines with J gene TRBJ2-1; the D gene is possibly TRBD2 (5 bases). Germline V lookup: CDR1 SQVTM, CDR2 ANQGSEA. This CDR3 region has 17 residues. V gave up 1 base and J gave up 7 bases, with 23 bases separating them. Written as DNA, the CDR3 is TGCAGCGTTGAAGGTCGTTCGGGATTGGGGTTTGGAAATGAGCAGTTCTTC. Amino acid sequence: CSVEGRSGLGFGNEQFF.

The J gene is TRBJ1-1, the V gene TRBV3-1, with D possibly being TRBD1 (6 bases). The CDR3 covers 15 residues. Germline V CDR1 and CDR2: LGHDT, YNNKEL (reference sequence). V was shortened by 0 bases and J by 4 bases, with 12 bases between the two germline ends. As DNA, the CDR3 is TGTGCCAGCAGCCAAGAGGACAGTGCGGCCACTGAAGCTTTCTTT. It yields the protein CASSQEDSAATEAFF.

The genes are TRBV30 and TRBJ1-2; D is perhaps TRBD1 (5 bases). CDR1 is GTSNPN and CDR2 is SVGIG in the germline V gene (reference sequence). The CDR3 is made up of 14 amino acids. Trimming removed 4 bases from V and 8 bases from J, with 20 bases in between. The CDR3 loop is CAWTPPPGMRGYTF. The CDR3 DNA follows: TGTGCCTGGACCCCTCCCCCAGGGATGCGGGGCTACACCTTC.

The chain combines TRBV3-1 with TRBJ2-7, with D unclear. The V gene's germline CDR1 is LGHDT and CDR2 YNNKEL (reference sequence). The V end was cut by 8 bases, the J end by 4 bases, with 6 bases between. The CDR3 contains 10 residues. CDR3 sequence reads: CASGSYEQYV. CDR3 DNA sequence: TGTGCCAGCGGATCGTACGAGCAGTACGTC.

Only a few counts were recorded for this clonotype. The chain couples TRBV10-3 to TRBJ2-3; 8 bases map to TRBD2. The CDR3 is 15 residues long. J gave up 6 bases and V 10 bases, and 15 bases lay outside the gene matches. Germline V lookup: CDR1 ENHRY, CDR2 SYGVKD. CDR3 in amino acids: CATRAFGTSGDTQYF. CDR3 bases: TGTGCCACCCGAGCGTTCGGGACTAGTGGCGATACGCAGTATTTT.

In DNA form, the CDR3 reads TGCAGTGCATACGGGGATGTAGTCGGAGAGACCCAGTACTTC. It specifies CSAYGDVVGETQYF. This chain links TRBV20-1 with TRBJ2-5; tentatively, D is TRBD2 (5 bases). CDR1 is DFQATT and CDR2 is SNEGSKA in the germline V gene (reference sequence). This CDR3 has 14 amino acids. Trimming cost V 6 bases and J 4 bases, with 18 bases left between them.

This clonotype was recorded a few times. The chain carries TRBV4-2 and TRBJ1-6; D is uncertain. The germline V and J ends were trimmed by 0 bases and 10 bases, with 13 bases remaining between them. The CDR3 consists of 15 residues. In germline, CDR1 is LGHNA, CDR2 YNFKEQ. CDR3 coding DNA: TGTGCCAGCAGCCAAGACGTCCTTCGGGGATCACCCCTCCACTTT. As protein: CASSQDVLRGSPLHF.

This clonotype was detected only a few times. J is TRBJ2-3 and V is TRBV4-2, with D perhaps matching TRBD1 (6 bases). The CDR3 is made up of 15 amino acids. Germline values: CDR1 LGHNA, CDR2 YNFKEQ. V was clipped by 1 base and J by 3 bases, with 11 bases between them. In DNA form, the CDR3 reads TGTGCCAGCAGCCAAGGGGCCCAGGGGACAGATACGCAGTATTTT. Translation: CASSQGAQGTDTQYF.

This chain joins TRBV2 and TRBJ2-7; no firm D call. CDR1 SNHLY and CDR2 FYNNEI come from the germline V gene. The CDR3 length is 11 residues. The CDR3 region is CANSRSYEQYV. Here the CDR3 DNA reads TGTGCCAACAGTAGATCCTACGAGCAGTACGTC.

This clonotype was detected a few times. This sequence joins TRBV5-4 and TRBJ2-5; D not certain. The germline V gene has CDR1 SGHNT and CDR2 YYREEE (reference sequence). Trimming removed 1 base at V and 4 bases at J, with 8 bases between. This CDR3 has 13 amino acids. Here the CDR3 DNA reads TGTGCCAGCAGCTTGACTCCCCCAGAGACCCAGTACTTC. This translates into CASSLTPPETQYF.

This clonotype was seen a few times. The J gene is TRBJ2-7, the V gene TRBV11-1; 7 bases agree with TRBD2. CDR1 and CDR2 (germline): SGHAT, FQDESV (reference sequence). The CDR3 loop spans 17 amino acids. V was clipped by 3 bases and J by 5 bases; unmatched bases: 16. CDR3 DNA: TGTGCCAGCAGCTTCCCCCCCTCTAACGGGGGGAAAAACGAGCAGTACGTC. As protein: CASSFPPSNGGKNEQYV.

The chain carries TRBV2 and TRBJ2-6; maybe TRBD2 (6 bases). The CDR3 is 17 amino acids. Germline CDR1 is SNHLY and CDR2 is FYNNEI. With 8 bases removed from V and 0 bases from J, the gap between germline ends came to 17 bases. The CDR3 protein is CASLPHGGVSGANVLTF. CDR3 nucleotides: TGTGCCAGCCTGCCACACGGGGGAGTCTCTGGGGCCAACGTCCTGACTTTC.

This clonotype was detected a few times. CDR3 residues: CASSPGTLDGYTF. For the CDR3, the DNA is TGTGCCAGCTCACCGGGGACACTTGATGGCTACACCTTC. V gene TRBV18 combines with J gene TRBJ1-2, with a weak D call TRBD1 (6 bases). This CDR3 is 13 amino acids long. The V gene lost 3 bases and the J gene lost 6 bases, with 11 bases spanning the gap. Germline assignment: CDR1 KGHSH and CDR2 LQKENI.